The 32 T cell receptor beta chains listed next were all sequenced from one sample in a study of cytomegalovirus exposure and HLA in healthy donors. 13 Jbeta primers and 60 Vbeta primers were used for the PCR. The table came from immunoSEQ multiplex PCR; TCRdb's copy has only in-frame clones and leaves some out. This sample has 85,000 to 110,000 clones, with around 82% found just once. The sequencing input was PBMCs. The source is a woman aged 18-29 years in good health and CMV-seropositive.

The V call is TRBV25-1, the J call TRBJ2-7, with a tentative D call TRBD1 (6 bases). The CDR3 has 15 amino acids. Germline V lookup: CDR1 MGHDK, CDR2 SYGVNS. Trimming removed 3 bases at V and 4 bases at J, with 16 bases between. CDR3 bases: TGTGCCAGCAGTGACTCCGGGACATCAGCATACGAGCAGTACTTC. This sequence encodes CASSDSGTSAYEQYF.

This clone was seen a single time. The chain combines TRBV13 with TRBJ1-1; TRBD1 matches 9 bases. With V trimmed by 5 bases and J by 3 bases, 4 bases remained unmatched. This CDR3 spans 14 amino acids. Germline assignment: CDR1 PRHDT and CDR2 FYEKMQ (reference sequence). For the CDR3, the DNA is TGTGCCAGCAGCAGACAGGGGGTCTACACTGAAGCTTTCTTT. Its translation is CASSRQGVYTEAFF.

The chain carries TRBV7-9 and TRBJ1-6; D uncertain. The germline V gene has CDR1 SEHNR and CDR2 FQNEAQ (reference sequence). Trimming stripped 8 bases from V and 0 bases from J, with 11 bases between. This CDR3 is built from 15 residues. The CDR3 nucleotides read TGTGCCAGCGCGGAATGGAGCTCCTATAATTCACCCCTCCACTTT. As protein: CASAEWSSYNSPLHF.

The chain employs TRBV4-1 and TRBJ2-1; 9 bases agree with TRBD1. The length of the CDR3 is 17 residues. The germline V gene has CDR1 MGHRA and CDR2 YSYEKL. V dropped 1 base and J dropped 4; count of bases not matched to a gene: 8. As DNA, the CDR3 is TGCGCCAGCAGCCAAGGCCCACAGGGGGCGCGTTACAATGAGCAGTTCTTC. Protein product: CASSQGPQGARYNEQFF.

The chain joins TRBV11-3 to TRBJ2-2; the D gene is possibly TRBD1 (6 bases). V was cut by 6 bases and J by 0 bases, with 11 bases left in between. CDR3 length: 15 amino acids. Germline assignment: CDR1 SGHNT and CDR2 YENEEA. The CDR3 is CASSHTGTNTGELFF. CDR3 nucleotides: TGTGCCAGCAGTCATACAGGGACGAACACCGGGGAGCTGTTTTTT.

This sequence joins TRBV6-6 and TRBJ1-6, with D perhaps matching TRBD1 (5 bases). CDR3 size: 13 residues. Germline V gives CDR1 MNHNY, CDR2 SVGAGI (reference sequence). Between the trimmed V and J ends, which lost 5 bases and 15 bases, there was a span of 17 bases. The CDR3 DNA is TGTGCCAGCAGTCCCCTGACGTCAGGGAACCTCCACTTT. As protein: CASSPLTSGNLHF.

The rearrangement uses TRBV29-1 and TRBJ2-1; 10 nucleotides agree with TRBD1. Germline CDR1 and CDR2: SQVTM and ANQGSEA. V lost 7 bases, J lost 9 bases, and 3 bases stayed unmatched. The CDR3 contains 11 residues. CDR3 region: CSADRGLEQFF. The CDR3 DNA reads TGCAGCGCAGACAGGGGGCTTGAGCAGTTCTTC.

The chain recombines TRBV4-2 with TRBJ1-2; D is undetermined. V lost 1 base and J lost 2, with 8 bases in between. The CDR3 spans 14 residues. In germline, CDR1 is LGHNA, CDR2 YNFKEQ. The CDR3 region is CASSQVTGNYGYTF. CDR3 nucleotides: TGTGCCAGCAGCCAAGTTACGGGGAACTATGGCTACACCTTC.

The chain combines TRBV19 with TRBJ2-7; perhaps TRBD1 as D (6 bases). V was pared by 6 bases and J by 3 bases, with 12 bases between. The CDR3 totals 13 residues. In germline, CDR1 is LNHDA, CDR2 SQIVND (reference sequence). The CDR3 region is CASRDLGGYEQYF. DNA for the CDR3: TGTGCCAGTAGAGATCTAGGGGGCTACGAGCAGTACTTC.

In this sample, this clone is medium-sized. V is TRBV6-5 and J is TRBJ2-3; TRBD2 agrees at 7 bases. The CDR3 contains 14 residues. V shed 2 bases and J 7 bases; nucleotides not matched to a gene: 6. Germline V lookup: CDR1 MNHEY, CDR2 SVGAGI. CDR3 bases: TGTGCCAGCAGTTACGGAGCGGGAAAGTATACGCAGTATTTT. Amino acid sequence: CASSYGAGKYTQYF.

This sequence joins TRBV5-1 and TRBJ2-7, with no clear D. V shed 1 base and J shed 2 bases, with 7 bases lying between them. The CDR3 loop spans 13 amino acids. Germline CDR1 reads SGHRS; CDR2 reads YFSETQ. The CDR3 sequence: CASSLRSAYEQYF. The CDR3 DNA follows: TGCGCCAGCAGCTTGCGGTCCGCCTACGAGCAGTACTTC.

CDR3 coding DNA: TGTGCCAGTAGTATGACGGCGGGGCCTTCCTACGAGCAGTACTTC. It specifies CASSMTAGPSYEQYF. V gene TRBV19 combines with J gene TRBJ2-7, with D perhaps TRBD2 (6 bases). The CDR3 runs 15 residues. V was trimmed by 3 bases and J by 1 base, leaving 13 bases between them. Germline loops: CDR1 LNHDA, CDR2 SQIVND (reference sequence). Full variable domain (remainder filled in from reference TRBV19 and TRBJ2-7): DGGITQSPKYLFRKEGQNVTLSCEQNLNHDAMYWYRQDPGQGLRLIYYSQIVNDFQKGDIAEGYSVSREKKESFPLTVTSAQKNPTAFYLCASSMTAGPSYEQYFGPGTRLTVT.

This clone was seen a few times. DNA of the CDR3: TGTGCCAGCAGGGCAAACAGGGGGCCACAGCCCCAGCATTTT. It translates to CASRANRGPQPQHF. V gene TRBV27 combines with J gene TRBJ1-5; TRBD1 agrees at 9 bases. Trimming at V came to 6 bases and at J to 7 bases, leaving 7 bases not matched to a gene. The CDR3 is 14 residues long. The germline CDR1 and CDR2 sequences are MNHEY and SMNVEV (reference sequence).

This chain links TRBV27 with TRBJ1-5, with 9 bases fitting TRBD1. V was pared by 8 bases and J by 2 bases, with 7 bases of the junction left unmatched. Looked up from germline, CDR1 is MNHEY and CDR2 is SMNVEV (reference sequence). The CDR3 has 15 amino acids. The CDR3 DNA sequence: TGTGCCAGCGGACAGGGGTCCGGGGGCAATCAGCCCCAGCATTTT. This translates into CASGQGSGGNQPQHF.

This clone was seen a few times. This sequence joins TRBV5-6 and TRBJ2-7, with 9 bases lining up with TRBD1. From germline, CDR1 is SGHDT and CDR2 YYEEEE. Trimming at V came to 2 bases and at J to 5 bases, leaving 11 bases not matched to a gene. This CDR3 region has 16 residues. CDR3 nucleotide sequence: TGTGCCAGCAGCTTCGGGCCGGACAGGGGCATCCACGAGCAGTACTTC. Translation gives CASSFGPDRGIHEQYF.

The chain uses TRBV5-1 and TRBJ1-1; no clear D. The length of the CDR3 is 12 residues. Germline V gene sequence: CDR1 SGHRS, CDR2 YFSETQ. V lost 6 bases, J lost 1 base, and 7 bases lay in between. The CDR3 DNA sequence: TGCGCCAGCACCAATTCGAACACTGAAGCTTTCTTT. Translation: CASTNSNTEAFF.

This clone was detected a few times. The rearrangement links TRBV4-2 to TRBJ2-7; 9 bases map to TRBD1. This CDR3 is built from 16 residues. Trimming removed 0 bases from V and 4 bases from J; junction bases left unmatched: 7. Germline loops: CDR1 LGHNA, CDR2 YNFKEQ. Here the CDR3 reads CASSQDQEGQGYEQYF. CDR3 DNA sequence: TGTGCCAGCAGCCAAGATCAGGAGGGACAGGGTTACGAGCAGTACTTC.

In DNA, the CDR3 is TGCGCCAGCAGCTCGGACAGGGGCTCCTACAATGAGCAGTTCTTC. It is translated as CASSSDRGSYNEQFF. The rearrangement joins TRBV5-1 to TRBJ2-1; 9 bases map to TRBD1. Germline CDR1 and CDR2: SGHRS and YFSETQ. J lost 0 bases, V lost 3 bases, and 1 base had no gene match. The CDR3 has 15 residues.

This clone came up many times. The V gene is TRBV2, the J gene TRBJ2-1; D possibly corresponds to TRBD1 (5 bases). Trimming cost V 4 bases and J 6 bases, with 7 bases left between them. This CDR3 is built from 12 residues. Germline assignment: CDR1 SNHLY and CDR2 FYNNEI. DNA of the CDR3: TGTGCCAGCAGTGCCCAGGGCAATGAGCAGTTCTTC. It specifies CASSAQGNEQFF.

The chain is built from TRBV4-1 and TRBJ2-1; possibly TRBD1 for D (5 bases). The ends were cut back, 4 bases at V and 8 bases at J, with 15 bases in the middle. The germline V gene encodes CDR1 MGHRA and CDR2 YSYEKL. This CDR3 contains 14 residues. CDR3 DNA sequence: TGCGCCAGCAGCCTAACCAGGGTAGGTGATGAGCAGTTCTTC. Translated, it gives CASSLTRVGDEQFF.

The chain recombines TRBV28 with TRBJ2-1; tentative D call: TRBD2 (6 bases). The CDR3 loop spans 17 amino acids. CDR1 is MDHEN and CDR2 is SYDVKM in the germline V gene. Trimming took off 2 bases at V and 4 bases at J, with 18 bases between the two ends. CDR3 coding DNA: TGTGCCAGCAGTTTAAATTTGGGGGGAGGCCTTTACAATGAGCAGTTCTTC. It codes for CASSLNLGGGLYNEQFF. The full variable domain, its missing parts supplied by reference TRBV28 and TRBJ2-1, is DVKVTQSSRYLVKRTGEKVFLECVQDMDHENMFWYRQDPGLGLRLIYFSYDVKMKEKGDIPEGYSVSREKKERFSLILESASTNQTSMYLCASSLNLGGGLYNEQFFGPGTRLTVL.

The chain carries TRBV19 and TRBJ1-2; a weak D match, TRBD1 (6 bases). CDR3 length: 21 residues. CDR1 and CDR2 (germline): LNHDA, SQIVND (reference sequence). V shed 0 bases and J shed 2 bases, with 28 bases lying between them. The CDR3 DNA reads TGTGCCAGTAGTATAGACCCGCGGGCGGTGACAGGCCTGATACGCAACTATGGCTACACCTTC. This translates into CASSIDPRAVTGLIRNYGYTF.

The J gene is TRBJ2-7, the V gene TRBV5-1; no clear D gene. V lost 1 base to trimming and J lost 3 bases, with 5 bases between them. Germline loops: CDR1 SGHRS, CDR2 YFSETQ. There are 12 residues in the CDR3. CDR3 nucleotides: TGCGCCAGCAGCTTGTACAGCTACGAGCAGTACTTC. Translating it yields CASSLYSYEQYF.

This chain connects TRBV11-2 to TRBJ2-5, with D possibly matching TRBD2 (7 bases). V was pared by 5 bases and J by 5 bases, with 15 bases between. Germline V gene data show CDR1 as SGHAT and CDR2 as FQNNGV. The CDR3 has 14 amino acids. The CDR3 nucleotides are TGTGCCAGCAGCCCCCAGGGGCGGGGGGAGACCCAGTACTTC. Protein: CASSPQGRGETQYF.

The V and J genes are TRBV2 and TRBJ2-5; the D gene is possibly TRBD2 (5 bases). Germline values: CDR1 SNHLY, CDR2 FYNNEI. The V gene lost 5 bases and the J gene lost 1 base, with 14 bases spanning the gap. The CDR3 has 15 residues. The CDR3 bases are TGTGCCAGCAGTAACCCCCCGGGGAGCCAAGAGACCCAGTACTTC. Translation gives CASSNPPGSQETQYF.

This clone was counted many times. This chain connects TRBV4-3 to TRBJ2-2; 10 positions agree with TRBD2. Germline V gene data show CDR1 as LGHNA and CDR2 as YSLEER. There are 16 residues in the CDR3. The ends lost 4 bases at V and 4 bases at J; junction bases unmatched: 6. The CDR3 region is CASSPGTSDSTGELFF. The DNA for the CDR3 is TGCGCCAGCAGCCCCGGGACTAGCGATAGCACCGGGGAGCTGTTTTTT.

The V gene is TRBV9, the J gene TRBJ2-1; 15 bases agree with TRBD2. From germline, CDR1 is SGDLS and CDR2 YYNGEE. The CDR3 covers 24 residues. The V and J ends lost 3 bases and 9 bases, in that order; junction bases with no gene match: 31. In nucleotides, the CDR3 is TGTGCCAGCAGCGCCTTTCCCCAGGGGGCGCTTGGGACTAGCGGGAGGTCAATCTATAGTGAGCAGTTCTTC. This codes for CASSAFPQGALGTSGRSIYSEQFF.

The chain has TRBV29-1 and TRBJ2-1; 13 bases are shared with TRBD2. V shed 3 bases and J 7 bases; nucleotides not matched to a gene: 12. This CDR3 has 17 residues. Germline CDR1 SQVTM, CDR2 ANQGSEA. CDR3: CSVEATSGRALLNEQFF. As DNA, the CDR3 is TGCAGCGTTGAGGCTACTAGCGGGAGGGCCCTCTTGAATGAGCAGTTCTTC.

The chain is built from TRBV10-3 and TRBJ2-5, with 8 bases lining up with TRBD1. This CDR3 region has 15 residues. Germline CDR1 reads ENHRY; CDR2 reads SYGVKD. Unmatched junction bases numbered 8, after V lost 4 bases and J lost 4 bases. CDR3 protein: CAISVTGGPRETQYF. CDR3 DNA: TGTGCCATCAGTGTAACAGGGGGTCCCCGAGAGACCCAGTACTTC.

CDR3 region: CASAQRGGRDTQYF. Here the CDR3 DNA reads TGTGCCAGCGCGCAGCGGGGGGGCCGGGATACGCAGTATTTT. The genes are TRBV6-5 and TRBJ2-3, with 10 bases matching TRBD2. The CDR3 totals 14 residues. With V trimmed by 8 bases and J by 6 bases, 8 bases remained unmatched. CDR1 MNHEY and CDR2 SVGAGI come from the germline V gene.

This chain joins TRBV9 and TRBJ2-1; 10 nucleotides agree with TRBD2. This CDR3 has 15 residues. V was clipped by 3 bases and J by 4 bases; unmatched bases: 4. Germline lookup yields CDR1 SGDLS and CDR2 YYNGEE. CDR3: CASSGSGGFYNEQFF. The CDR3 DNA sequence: TGTGCCAGCAGCGGTAGCGGGGGGTTTTACAATGAGCAGTTCTTC.

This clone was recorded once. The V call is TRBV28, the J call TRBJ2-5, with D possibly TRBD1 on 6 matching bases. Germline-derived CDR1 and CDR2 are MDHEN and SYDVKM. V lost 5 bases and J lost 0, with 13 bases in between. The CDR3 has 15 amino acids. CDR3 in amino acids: CASSPGQLDQETQYF. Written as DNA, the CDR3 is TGTGCCAGCAGTCCCGGACAGCTAGACCAAGAGACCCAGTACTTC. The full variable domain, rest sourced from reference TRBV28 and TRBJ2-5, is DVKVTQSSRYLVKRTGEKVFLECVQDMDHENMFWYRQDPGLGLRLIYFSYDVKMKEKGDIPEGYSVSREKKERFSLILESASTNQTSMYLCASSPGQLDQETQYFGPGTRLLVL.